These T cell receptor beta chains were read from a single sample in a study of T cells in Graves' hyperthyroidism and ophthalmopathy. TCRdb re-called the multiplex PCR reads with MiXCR, one entry per CDR3 protein. The sample includes roughly 530,000 distinct CDR3 sequences, 17% of them seen just once. The sequenced sample consisted of blood. These receptors all stem from a woman between 18 and 29 years old with Graves' ophthalmopathy. The CDR3 runs from the conserved cysteine through the conserved F or W. D genes are given only for firm matches. Clone size, where shown, is once, few, many, or a class for clones that have expanded.

J gene: TRBJ2-5
clone size: many
D gene: .
V gene: TRBV11-2
CDR3 DNA: TGTGCCAGCAGCTTAGATTCGGTGGGGCCCACAGAGACCCAGTACTTC
CDR3 protein: CASSLDSVGPTETQYF

J gene: TRBJ1-1
clone size: many
D gene: .
V gene: TRBV6-1
CDR3 DNA: TGTGCCAGCAATGAGGGGGGACTTGAAGCTTTCTTT
CDR3 protein: CASNEGGLEAFF

J gene: TRBJ1-1
clone size: many
D gene: .
V gene: TRBV11-2
CDR3 DNA: TGTGCCAGCAGCTTAGGGGAAACTGAAGCTTTCTTT
CDR3 protein: CASSLGETEAFF

J gene: TRBJ2-7
clone size: many
D gene: TRBD2
V gene: TRBV5-1
CDR3 DNA: TGCGCCAGCAGCCCGGGGAGGGAAAACTCCTACGAGCAGTACTTC
CDR3 protein: CASSPGRENSYEQYF

J gene: TRBJ2-7
clone size: few
D gene: TRBD2
V gene: TRBV7-2
CDR3 DNA: TGTGCCAGCAGTTGGGGACTAGCGGGAGAATCCTACGAGCAGTACTTC
CDR3 protein: CASSWGLAGESYEQYF

J gene: TRBJ1-5
clone size: many
D gene: .
V gene: TRBV11-2
CDR3 DNA: TGTGCCAGCAGCTTAGGGTCCGATCAGCCCCAGCATTTT
CDR3 protein: CASSLGSDQPQHF

J gene: TRBJ2-1
clone size: .
D gene: .
V gene: TRBV7-9
CDR3 DNA: TGTGCCAGCAGCTCCGGTCCCGGTTTGGGGGTGGTAAATGAGCAGTTCTTC
CDR3 protein: CASSSGPGLGVVNEQFF

J gene: TRBJ2-6
clone size: few
D gene: .
V gene: TRBV6-1
CDR3 DNA: TGTGCCAGCATGTACTCTGGGGCCAACGTCCTGACTTTC
CDR3 protein: CASMYSGANVLTF

J gene: TRBJ2-7
clone size: .
D gene: .
V gene: TRBV19
CDR3 DNA: TGTGCCAGTAACGGCGGCTACGAGCAGTACTTC
CDR3 protein: CASNGGYEQYF

J gene: TRBJ2-4
clone size: .
D gene: TRBD2
V gene: TRBV11-2
CDR3 DNA: TGTGCCAGCTCCGGGGGGTATCAGTACTTC
CDR3 protein: CASSGGYQYF

J gene: TRBJ2-2
clone size: many
D gene: TRBD1
V gene: TRBV28
CDR3 DNA: TGTGCCAGCAGGACCGGGACAGGCGCCGGGGAGCTGTTTTTT
CDR3 protein: CASRTGTGAGELFF

J gene: TRBJ2-3
clone size: .
D gene: .
V gene: TRBV14
CDR3 DNA: TGTGCCAGCAGCCAAGATAGGCAGCCTAGCACAGATACGCAGTATTTT
CDR3 protein: CASSQDRQPSTDTQYF

J gene: TRBJ2-5
clone size: few
D gene: .
V gene: TRBV7-9
CDR3 DNA: TGTGCCAGCAACTTGCCAGGGCAAGAGACCCAGTACTTC
CDR3 protein: CASNLPGQETQYF

J gene: TRBJ2-5
clone size: many
D gene: .
V gene: TRBV12-3/TRBV12-4
CDR3 DNA: TGTGCCAGCAGTTTCGCGGGAAGAGAGACCCAGTACTTC
CDR3 protein: CASSFAGRETQYF

J gene: TRBJ1-2
clone size: many
D gene: .
V gene: TRBV2
CDR3 DNA: TGTGCCAGCAGAACAGGGTCTTCTAACTATGGCTACACCTTC
CDR3 protein: CASRTGSSNYGYTF

J gene: TRBJ2-7
clone size: many
D gene: TRBD1
V gene: TRBV6-2/TRBV6-3
CDR3 DNA: TGTGCCAGCAGTTCACCGGGACAGGGGTTCGAGCAGTACTTC
CDR3 protein: CASSSPGQGFEQYF

J gene: TRBJ1-2
clone size: few
D gene: .
V gene: TRBV14
CDR3 DNA: TGTGCCAGCAGCCAAGTGGGTGGCGACGGCTACACCTTC
CDR3 protein: CASSQVGGDGYTF

J gene: TRBJ1-5
clone size: few
D gene: TRBD1
V gene: TRBV18
CDR3 DNA: TGTGCCAGCTCCCTTGCATTGGGACAGGGCAATCAGCCCCAGCATTTT
CDR3 protein: CASSLALGQGNQPQHF

J gene: TRBJ1-1
clone size: many
D gene: .
V gene: TRBV3-1
CDR3 DNA: TGTGCCACCGGTCGCGGGACTGAAGCTTTCTTT
CDR3 protein: CATGRGTEAFF

J gene: TRBJ2-5
clone size: many
D gene: TRBD2
V gene: TRBV13
CDR3 DNA: TGTGCCAGCAGCTCGACAGAAGCGGGAGCTTGGGAGACCCAGTACTTC
CDR3 protein: CASSSTEAGAWETQYF

J gene: TRBJ1-5
clone size: .
D gene: .
V gene: TRBV7-9
CDR3 DNA: TGTGCCAGCAGCTCCATAGATTCTGATCAGCCCCAGCATTTT
CDR3 protein: CASSSIDSDQPQHF

J gene: TRBJ2-3
clone size: few
D gene: .
V gene: TRBV29-1
CDR3 DNA: TGCAGCGAGACGAGGGGGGGCACAGATACGCAGTATTTT
CDR3 protein: CSETRGGTDTQYF

J gene: TRBJ1-1
clone size: many
D gene: TRBD1
V gene: TRBV30
CDR3 DNA: TGTGCCTGGAGCGCAGGGGGGGACGCTTTCTTT
CDR3 protein: CAWSAGGDAFF

J gene: TRBJ2-3
clone size: many
D gene: TRBD2
V gene: TRBV3-1
CDR3 DNA: TGTGCCAGCACTCCGATGGCTAGCGGGAGTACAGATACGCAGTATTTT
CDR3 protein: CASTPMASGSTDTQYF

J gene: TRBJ1-3
clone size: few
D gene: TRBD1
V gene: TRBV20-1
CDR3 DNA: TGCAGTGCCATGGACAGGGTCTCTGGAAACACCATATATTTT
CDR3 protein: CSAMDRVSGNTIYF

J gene: TRBJ1-5
clone size: few
D gene: .
V gene: TRBV20-1
CDR3 DNA: TGCAGTGCTAGAGTAGGTTATACTCAGCCCCAGCATTTT
CDR3 protein: CSARVGYTQPQHF

J gene: TRBJ2-1
clone size: .
D gene: .
V gene: TRBV6-4
CDR3 DNA: TGTGCCAGCAGTGAGTCGGGGGAGTATGAGCAGTTCTTC
CDR3 protein: CASSESGEYEQFF

J gene: TRBJ2-5
clone size: many
D gene: .
V gene: TRBV3-1
CDR3 DNA: TGTGCCAGCAGCCAAGAGGACCACTTAGGGGCAAAGGAGACCCAGTACTTC
CDR3 protein: CASSQEDHLGAKETQYF

J gene: TRBJ1-4
clone size: .
D gene: .
V gene: TRBV4-2
CDR3 DNA: TGTGCCAGCAGCTCCGGGACGCGTCGGTCCGTCGAAAAACTGTTTTTT
CDR3 protein: CASSSGTRRSVEKLFF

J gene: TRBJ2-1
clone size: many
D gene: TRBD2
V gene: TRBV20-1
CDR3 DNA: TGCAGTGCTAGACATTGGCAGCGGGGGGACCACAATGAGCAGTTCTTC
CDR3 protein: CSARHWQRGDHNEQFF

J gene: TRBJ2-3
clone size: .
D gene: TRBD2
V gene: TRBV3-1
CDR3 DNA: TGTGCCAGCAGCCGTGCTAGCGGAACCTTAGATACGCAGTATTTT
CDR3 protein: CASSRASGTLDTQYF

J gene: TRBJ1-2
clone size: few
D gene: .
V gene: TRBV15
CDR3 DNA: TGTGCCACCAGCAGAGAGGGGGGCGCCAACTATGGCTACACCTTC
CDR3 protein: CATSREGGANYGYTF

J gene: TRBJ2-7
clone size: many
D gene: TRBD2
V gene: TRBV27
CDR3 DNA: TGTGCCAGCAGTTTAGGTAATAGCGGGATCTACGAGCAGTACTTC
CDR3 protein: CASSLGNSGIYEQYF

J gene: TRBJ1-4
clone size: many
D gene: .
V gene: TRBV28
CDR3 DNA: TGTGCCAGCAGTCTTTACAGGACCGATGAGGGGGAAAAACTGTTTTTT
CDR3 protein: CASSLYRTDEGEKLFF

J gene: TRBJ2-3
clone size: many
D gene: .
V gene: TRBV28
CDR3 DNA: TGTGCCAGCAGTTTACGGCAGGCAGGCACAGATACGCAGTATTTT
CDR3 protein: CASSLRQAGTDTQYF

J gene: TRBJ2-3
clone size: many
D gene: .
V gene: TRBV27
CDR3 DNA: TGTGCCAGCACCCCTGGGGGGGGCGGAGATACGCAGTATTTT
CDR3 protein: CASTPGGGGDTQYF

J gene: TRBJ1-6
clone size: few
D gene: .
V gene: TRBV18
CDR3 DNA: TGTGCCAGCTCTACAAACCTACAGGGTTCGAATTCACCCCTCCACTTT
CDR3 protein: CASSTNLQGSNSPLHF